The clone carrying this TCR beta chain occurred many times. Its specificity is not known. The sample comes from a study of T-cell memory formation after mild COVID-19. Study background: TCR clusters were mostly confined to one donor each. Findings of the study overall: Cross-reactive memory apparently joined, as some responding clones appeared in pre-infection memory. Contracting clones from day 15 to 85 had balanced CD4/CD8; later expanders favoured CD4+.

Germline loops: CDR1 SGDLS, CDR2 YYNGEE. Trimming pared 1 base from V and 1 base from J, leaving 6 bases between. The CDR3 runs 14 residues. Employing constant-segment primers, 5'RACE generated TCR alpha and TCR beta cDNA libraries bearing sample barcodes and UMIs. TCRdb reprocessed the 5' RACE reads with MiXCR, giving one entry per CDR3 protein. The profile shows approximately 16,000 distinct CDR3 sequences, over 20% of them singletons. This clonotype originated in a man younger than 35 who had mild COVID-19 (a few samples of this study predate the infection). Cell type and time point are not known. Sequences were obtained from PBMCs or a T cell subset sorted from them (not recorded which). The chain links TRBV9 to TRBJ2-1; unclear D gene. CDR3 nucleotides: TGTGCCAGCAGCGTAAAAGGTTCCTACAATGAGCAGTTCTTC. Translated: CASSVKGSYNEQFF. The variable domain in full, with the rest retrieved from reference TRBV9 and TRBJ2-1, is DSGVTQTPKHLITATGQRVTLRCSPRSGDLSVYWYQQSLDQGLQFLIQYYNGEERAKGNILERFSAQQFPDLHSELNLSSLELGDSALYFCASSVKGSYNEQFFGPGTRLTVL.